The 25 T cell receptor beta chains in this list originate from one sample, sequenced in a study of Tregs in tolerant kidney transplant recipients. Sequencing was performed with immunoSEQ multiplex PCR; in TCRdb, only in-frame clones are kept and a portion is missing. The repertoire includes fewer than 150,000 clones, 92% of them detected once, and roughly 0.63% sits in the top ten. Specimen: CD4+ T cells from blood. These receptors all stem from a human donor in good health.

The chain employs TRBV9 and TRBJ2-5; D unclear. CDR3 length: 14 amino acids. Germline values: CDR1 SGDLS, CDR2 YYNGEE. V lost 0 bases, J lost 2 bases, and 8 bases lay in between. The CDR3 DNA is TGTGCCAGCAGCGTAGGATATATACAAGAGACCCAGTACTTC. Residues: CASSVGYIQETQYF. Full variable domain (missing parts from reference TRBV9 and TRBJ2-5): DSGVTQTPKHLITATGQRVTLRCSPRSGDLSVYWYQQSLDQGLQFLIQYYNGEERAKGNILERFSAQQFPDLHSELNLSSLELGDSALYFCASSVGYIQETQYFGPGTRLLVL.

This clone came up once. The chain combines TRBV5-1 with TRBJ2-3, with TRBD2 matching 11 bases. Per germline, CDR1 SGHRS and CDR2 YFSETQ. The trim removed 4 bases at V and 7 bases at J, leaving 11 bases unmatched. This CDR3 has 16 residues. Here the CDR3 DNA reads TGCGCCAGCAGCCCGGGGGCTAGCGGGAGGTCAAATACGCAGTATTTT. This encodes CASSPGASGRSNTQYF.

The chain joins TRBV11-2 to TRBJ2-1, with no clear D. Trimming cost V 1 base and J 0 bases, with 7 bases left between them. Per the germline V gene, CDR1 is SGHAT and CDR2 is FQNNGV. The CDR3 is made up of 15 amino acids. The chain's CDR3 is CASSLVVGSYNEQFF. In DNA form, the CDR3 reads TGTGCCAGCAGCTTAGTTGTAGGCTCCTACAATGAGCAGTTCTTC.

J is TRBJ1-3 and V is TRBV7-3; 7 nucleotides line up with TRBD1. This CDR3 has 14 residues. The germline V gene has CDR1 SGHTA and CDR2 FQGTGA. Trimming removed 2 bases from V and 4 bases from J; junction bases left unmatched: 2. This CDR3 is CASSLQGGGNTIYF. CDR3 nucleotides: TGTGCCAGCAGCTTACAGGGGGGCGGAAACACCATATATTTT.

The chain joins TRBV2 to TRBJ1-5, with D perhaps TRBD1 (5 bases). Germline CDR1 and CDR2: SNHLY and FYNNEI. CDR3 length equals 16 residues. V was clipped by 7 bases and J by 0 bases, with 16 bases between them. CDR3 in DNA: TGTGCCAGCACGGTTACGGCAGGGTATAGCAATCAGCCCCAGCATTTT. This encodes CASTVTAGYSNQPQHF.

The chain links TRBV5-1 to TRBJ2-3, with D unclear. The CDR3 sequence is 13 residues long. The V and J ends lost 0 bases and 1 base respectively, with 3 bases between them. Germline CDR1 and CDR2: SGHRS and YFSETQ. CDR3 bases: TGCGCCAGCAGCTTGGGGCGCACAGATACGCAGTATTTT. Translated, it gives CASSLGRTDTQYF.

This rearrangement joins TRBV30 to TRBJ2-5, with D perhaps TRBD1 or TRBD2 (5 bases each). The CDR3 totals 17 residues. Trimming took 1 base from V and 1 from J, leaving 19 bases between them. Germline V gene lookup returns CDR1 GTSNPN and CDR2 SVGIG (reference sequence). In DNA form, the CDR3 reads TGTGCCTGGAGTGGAGACGGACCGGGACGGATCCAAGAGACCCAGTACTTC. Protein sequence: CAWSGDGPGRIQETQYF.

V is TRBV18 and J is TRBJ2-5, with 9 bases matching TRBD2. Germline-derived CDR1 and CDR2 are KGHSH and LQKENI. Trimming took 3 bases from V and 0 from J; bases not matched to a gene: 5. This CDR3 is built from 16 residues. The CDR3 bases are TGTGCCAGCTCACCTTTAAGCGGGGGGTACCAAGAGACCCAGTACTTC. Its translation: CASSPLSGGYQETQYF.

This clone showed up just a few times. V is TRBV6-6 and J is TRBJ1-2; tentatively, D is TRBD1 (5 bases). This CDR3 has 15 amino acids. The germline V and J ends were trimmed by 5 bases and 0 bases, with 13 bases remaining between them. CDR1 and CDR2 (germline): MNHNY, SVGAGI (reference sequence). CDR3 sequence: CASSQRQLANYGYTF. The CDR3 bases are TGTGCCAGCAGTCAGCGACAGCTAGCTAACTATGGCTACACCTTC.

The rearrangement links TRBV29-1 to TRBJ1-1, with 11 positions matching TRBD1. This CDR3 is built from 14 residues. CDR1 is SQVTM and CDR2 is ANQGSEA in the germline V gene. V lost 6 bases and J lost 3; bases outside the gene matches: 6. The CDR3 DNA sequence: TGCAGCGTAGGTCGGGACAGGGGGTACACTGAAGCTTTCTTT. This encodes CSVGRDRGYTEAFF.

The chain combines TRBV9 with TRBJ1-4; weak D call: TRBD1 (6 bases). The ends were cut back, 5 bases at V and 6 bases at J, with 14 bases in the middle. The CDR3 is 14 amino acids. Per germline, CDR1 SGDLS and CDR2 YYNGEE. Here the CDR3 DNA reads TGTGCCAGCAGTCCTACAGGGATCTATGAAAAACTGTTTTTT. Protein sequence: CASSPTGIYEKLFF.

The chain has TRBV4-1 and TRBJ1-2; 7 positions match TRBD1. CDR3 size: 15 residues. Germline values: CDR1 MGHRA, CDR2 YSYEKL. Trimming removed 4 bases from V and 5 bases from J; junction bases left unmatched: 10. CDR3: CASSRNGQARYGYTF. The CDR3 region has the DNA TGCGCCAGCAGCCGAAACGGACAGGCGAGGTATGGCTACACCTTC.

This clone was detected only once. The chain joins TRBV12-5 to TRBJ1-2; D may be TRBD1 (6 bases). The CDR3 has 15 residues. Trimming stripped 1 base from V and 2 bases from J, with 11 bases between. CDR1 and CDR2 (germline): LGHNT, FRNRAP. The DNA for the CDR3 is TGTGCTAGTGGTTTGGACCACAGGGAGAACTATGGCTACACCTTC. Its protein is CASGLDHRENYGYTF.

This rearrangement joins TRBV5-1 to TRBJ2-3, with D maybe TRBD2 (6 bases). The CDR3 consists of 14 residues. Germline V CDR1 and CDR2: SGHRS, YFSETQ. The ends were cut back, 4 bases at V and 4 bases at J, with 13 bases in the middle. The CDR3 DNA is TGCGCCAGCAGCGCCCGGGACTCGGCAGATACGCAGTATTTT. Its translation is CASSARDSADTQYF. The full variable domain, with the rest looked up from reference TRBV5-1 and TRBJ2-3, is KAGVTQTPRYLIKTRGQQVTLSCSPISGHRSVSWYQQTPGQGLQFLFEYFSETQRNKGNFPGRFSGRQFSNSRSEMNVSTLELGDSALYLCASSARDSADTQYFGPGTRLTVL.

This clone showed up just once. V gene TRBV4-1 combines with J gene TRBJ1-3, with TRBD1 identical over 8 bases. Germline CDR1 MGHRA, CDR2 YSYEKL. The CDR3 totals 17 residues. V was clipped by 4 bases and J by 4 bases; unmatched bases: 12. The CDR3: CASSPSPTGGRGNTIYF. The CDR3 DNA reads TGCGCCAGCAGCCCCAGCCCAACAGGGGGAAGGGGAAACACCATATATTTT.

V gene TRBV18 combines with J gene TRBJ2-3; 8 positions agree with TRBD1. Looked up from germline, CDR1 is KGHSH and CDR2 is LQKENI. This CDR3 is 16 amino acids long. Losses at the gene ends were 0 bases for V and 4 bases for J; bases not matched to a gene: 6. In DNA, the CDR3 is TGTGCCAGCTCACCACCGGCAGGGGGCATGGCAGATACGCAGTATTTT. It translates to CASSPPAGGMADTQYF.

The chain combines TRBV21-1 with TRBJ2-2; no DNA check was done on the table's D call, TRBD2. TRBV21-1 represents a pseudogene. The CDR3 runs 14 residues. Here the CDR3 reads CASSSNGSSGELFF. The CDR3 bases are TGTGCCAGCAGCAGTAACGGGAGCTCCGGGGAGCTGTTTTTT.

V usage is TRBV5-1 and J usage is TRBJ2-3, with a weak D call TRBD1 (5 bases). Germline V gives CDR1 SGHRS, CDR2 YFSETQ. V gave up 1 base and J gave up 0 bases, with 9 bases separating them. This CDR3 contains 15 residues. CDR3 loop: CASSLPQGSTDTQYF. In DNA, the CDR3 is TGCGCCAGCAGCTTGCCCCAGGGCAGCACAGATACGCAGTATTTT.

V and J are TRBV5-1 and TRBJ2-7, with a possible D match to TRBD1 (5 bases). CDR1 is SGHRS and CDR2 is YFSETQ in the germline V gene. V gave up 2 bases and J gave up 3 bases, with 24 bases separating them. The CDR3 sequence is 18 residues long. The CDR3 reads CASSFRRQGQVPLYEQYF. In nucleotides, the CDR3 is TGCGCCAGCAGCTTCAGGCGTCAGGGCCAGGTGCCCCTCTACGAGCAGTACTTC.

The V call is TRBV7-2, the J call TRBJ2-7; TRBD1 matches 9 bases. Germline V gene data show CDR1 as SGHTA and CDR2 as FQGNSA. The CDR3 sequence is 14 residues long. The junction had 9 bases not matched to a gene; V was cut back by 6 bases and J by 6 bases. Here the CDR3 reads CASRQSTGGGEQYF. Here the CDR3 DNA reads TGTGCCAGCAGACAGAGCACAGGGGGCGGCGAGCAGTACTTC.

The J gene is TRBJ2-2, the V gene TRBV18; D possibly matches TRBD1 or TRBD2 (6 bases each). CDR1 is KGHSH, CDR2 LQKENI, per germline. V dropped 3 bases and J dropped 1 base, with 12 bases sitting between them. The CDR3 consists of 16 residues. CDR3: CASSPLRGVNTGELFF. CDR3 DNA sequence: TGTGCCAGCTCACCCCTTAGGGGGGTGAACACCGGGGAGCTGTTTTTT.

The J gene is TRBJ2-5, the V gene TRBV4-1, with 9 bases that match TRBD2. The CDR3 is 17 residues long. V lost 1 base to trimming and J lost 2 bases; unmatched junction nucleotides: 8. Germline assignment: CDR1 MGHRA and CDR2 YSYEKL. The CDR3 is CASSQVSSGVRQETQYF. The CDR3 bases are TGCGCCAGCAGCCAAGTTTCTAGCGGGGTGAGACAAGAGACCCAGTACTTC.

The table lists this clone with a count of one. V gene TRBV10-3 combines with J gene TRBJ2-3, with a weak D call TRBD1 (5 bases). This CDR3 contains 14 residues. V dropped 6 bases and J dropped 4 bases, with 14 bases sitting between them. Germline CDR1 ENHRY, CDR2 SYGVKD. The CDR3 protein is CAIRGFRASDTQYF. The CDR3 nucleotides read TGTGCCATCAGAGGGTTCAGGGCATCAGATACGCAGTATTTT.

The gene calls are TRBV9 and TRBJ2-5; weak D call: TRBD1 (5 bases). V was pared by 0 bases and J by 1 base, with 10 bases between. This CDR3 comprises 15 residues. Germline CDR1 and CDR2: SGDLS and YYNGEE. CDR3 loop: CASSVDKGFQETQYF. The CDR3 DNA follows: TGTGCCAGCAGCGTAGATAAGGGGTTCCAAGAGACCCAGTACTTC. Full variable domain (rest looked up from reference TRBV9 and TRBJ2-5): DSGVTQTPKHLITATGQRVTLRCSPRSGDLSVYWYQQSLDQGLQFLIQYYNGEERAKGNILERFSAQQFPDLHSELNLSSLELGDSALYFCASSVDKGFQETQYFGPGTRLLVL.

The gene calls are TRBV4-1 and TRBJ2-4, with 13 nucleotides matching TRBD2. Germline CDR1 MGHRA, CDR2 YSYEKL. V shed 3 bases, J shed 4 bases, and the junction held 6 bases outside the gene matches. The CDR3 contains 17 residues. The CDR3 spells CASSHLGLAGWKNIQYF. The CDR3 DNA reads TGCGCCAGCAGCCACCTGGGACTAGCGGGGTGGAAAAACATTCAGTACTTC.